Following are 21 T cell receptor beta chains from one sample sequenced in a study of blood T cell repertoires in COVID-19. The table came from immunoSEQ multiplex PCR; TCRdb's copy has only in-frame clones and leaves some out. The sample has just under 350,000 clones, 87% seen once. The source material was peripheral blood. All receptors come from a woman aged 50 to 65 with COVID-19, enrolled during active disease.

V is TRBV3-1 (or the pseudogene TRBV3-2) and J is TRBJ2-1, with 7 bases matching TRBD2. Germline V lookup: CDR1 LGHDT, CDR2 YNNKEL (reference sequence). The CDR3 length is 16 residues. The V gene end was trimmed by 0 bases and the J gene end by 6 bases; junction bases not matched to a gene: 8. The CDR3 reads CASSQEIGGSFNEQFF. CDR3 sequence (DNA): TGTGCCAGCAGCCAAGAGATTGGCGGGAGTTTCAATGAGCAGTTCTTC.

CDR3 protein: CASSRLVGQGARNEQFF. DNA for the CDR3: TGTGCCAGCAGTAGATTGGTCGGACAGGGGGCCAGGAATGAGCAGTTCTTC. The chain is built from TRBV27 and TRBJ2-1; 11 bases are a match to TRBD1. The junction had 13 bases not matched to a gene; V was cut back by 5 bases and J by 7 bases. The CDR3 spans 17 residues. Germline loops: CDR1 MNHEY, CDR2 SMNVEV (reference sequence).

As DNA, the CDR3 is TGCGCCAGCAGTGTCCAGGGGGTCGCCGTCAATGAGCAGTTCTTC. Translated: CASSVQGVAVNEQFF. V usage is TRBV10-1 and J usage is TRBJ2-1; TRBD1 aligns across 7 bases. J lost 6 bases, V lost 4 bases, and 9 bases had no gene match. The CDR3 contains 15 residues. Germline V gives CDR1 WNHNN, CDR2 SYGVQD (reference sequence).

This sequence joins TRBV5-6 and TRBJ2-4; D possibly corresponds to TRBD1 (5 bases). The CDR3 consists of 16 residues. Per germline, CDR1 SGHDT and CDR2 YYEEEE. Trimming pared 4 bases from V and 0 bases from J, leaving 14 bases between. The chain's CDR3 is CASSPDSDLAKNIQYF. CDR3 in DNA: TGTGCCAGCAGCCCAGACAGTGACCTAGCCAAAAACATTCAGTACTTC.

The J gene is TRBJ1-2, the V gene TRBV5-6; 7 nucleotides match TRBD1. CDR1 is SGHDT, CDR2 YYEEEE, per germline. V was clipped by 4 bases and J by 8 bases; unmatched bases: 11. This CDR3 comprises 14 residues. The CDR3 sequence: CASSLRQGDEGYTF. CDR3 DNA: TGTGCCAGCAGCCTCAGACAGGGCGACGAGGGCTACACCTTC. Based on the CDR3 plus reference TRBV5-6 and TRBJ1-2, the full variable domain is DAGVTQSPTHLIKTRGQQVTLRCSPKSGHDTVSWYQQALGQGPQFIFQYYEEEERQRGNFPDRFSGHQFPNYSSELNVNALLLGDSALYLCASSLRQGDEGYTFGSGTRLTVV.

CDR3 DNA: TGCAGCGTTGGTGAGGGCAACACTGAAGCTTTCTTT. This sequence encodes CSVGEGNTEAFF. The chain joins TRBV29-1 to TRBJ1-1; D unresolved. CDR1 and CDR2 (germline): SQVTM, ANQGSEA. V gave up 4 bases and J gave up 2 bases, with 8 bases separating them. The CDR3 is 12 residues long. The variable domain in full, with the rest retrieved from reference TRBV29-1 and TRBJ1-1, is SAVISQKPSRDICQRGTSLTIQCQVDSQVTMMFWYRQQPGQSLTLIATANQGSEATYESGFVIDKFPISRPNLTFSTLTVSNMSPEDSSIYLCSVGEGNTEAFFGQGTRLTVV.

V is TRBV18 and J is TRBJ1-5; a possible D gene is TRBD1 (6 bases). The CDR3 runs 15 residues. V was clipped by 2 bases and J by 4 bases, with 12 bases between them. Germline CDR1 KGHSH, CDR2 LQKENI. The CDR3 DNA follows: TGTGCCAGCTCACCAATGGGGGCAGGAAATCAGCCCCAGCATTTT. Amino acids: CASSPMGAGNQPQHF.

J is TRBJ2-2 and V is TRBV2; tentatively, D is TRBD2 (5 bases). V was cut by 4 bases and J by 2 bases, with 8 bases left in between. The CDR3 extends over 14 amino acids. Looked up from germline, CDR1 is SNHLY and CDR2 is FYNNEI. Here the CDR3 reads CASSASGNTGELFF. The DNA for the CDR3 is TGTGCCAGCAGTGCCAGCGGAAACACCGGGGAGCTGTTTTTT.

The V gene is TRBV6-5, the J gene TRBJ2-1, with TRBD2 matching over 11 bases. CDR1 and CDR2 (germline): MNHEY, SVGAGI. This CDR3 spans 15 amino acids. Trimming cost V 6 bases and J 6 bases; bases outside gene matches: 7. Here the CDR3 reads CASSQLAGASNEQFF. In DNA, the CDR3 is TGTGCCAGCAGCCAACTAGCGGGAGCCTCCAATGAGCAGTTCTTC.

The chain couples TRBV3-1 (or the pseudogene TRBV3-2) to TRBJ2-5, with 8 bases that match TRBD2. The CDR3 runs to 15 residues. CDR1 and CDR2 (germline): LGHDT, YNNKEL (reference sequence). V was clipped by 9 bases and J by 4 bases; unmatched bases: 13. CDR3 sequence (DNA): TGTGCCAGTGGAGGGTCGAGCGGGAGAGGAGAGACCCAGTACTTC. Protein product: CASGGSSGRGETQYF.

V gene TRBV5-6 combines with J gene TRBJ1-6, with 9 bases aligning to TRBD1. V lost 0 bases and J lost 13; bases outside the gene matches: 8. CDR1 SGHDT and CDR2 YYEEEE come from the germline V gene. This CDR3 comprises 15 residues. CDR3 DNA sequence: TGTGCCAGCAGCTTGGAGGACAGGGGCCCAAATCCCCTCCACTTT. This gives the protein CASSLEDRGPNPLHF.

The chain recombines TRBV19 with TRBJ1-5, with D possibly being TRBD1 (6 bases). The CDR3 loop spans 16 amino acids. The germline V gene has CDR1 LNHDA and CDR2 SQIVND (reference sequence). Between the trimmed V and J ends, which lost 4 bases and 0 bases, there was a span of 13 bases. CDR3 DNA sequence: TGTGCCAGTAGTACCCCGGGGACAAGTAGCAATCAGCCCCAGCATTTT. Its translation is CASSTPGTSSNQPQHF.

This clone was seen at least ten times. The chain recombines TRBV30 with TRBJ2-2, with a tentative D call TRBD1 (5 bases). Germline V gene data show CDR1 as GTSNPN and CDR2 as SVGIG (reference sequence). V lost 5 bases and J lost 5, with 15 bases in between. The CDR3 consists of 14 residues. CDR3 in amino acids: CAWGAGLETGELFF. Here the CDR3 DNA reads TGTGCCTGGGGAGCAGGGTTAGAAACCGGGGAGCTGTTTTTT.

In DNA form, the CDR3 reads TGTGCCAGCAGCCCGACTAGCGGGAGGGGGAATGAGCAGTTCTTC. Translated, it gives CASSPTSGRGNEQFF. The rearrangement uses TRBV3-1 (or the pseudogene TRBV3-2) and TRBJ2-1, with 14 nucleotides matching TRBD2. Germline lookup yields CDR1 LGHDT and CDR2 YNNKEL (reference sequence). This CDR3 has 15 amino acids. V was clipped by 4 bases and J by 7 bases; unmatched bases: 3.

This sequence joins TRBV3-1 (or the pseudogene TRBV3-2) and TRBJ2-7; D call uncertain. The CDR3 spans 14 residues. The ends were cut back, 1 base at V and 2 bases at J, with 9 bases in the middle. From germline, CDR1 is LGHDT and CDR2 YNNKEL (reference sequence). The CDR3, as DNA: TGTGCCAGCAGCCAAGCTCCAGGCCCCTACGAGCAGTACTTC. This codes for CASSQAPGPYEQYF.

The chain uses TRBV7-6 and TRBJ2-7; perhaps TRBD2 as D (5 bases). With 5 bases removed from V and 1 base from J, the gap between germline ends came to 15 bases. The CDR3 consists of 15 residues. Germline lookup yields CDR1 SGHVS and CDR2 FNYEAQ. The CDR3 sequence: CASSKREGLSYEQYF. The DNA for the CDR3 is TGTGCCAGCAGCAAGCGAGAGGGATTGTCCTACGAGCAGTACTTC.

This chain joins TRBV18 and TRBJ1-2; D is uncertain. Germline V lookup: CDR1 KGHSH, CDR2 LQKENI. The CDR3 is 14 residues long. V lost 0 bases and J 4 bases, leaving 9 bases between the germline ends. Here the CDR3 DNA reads TGTGCCAGCTCACCACCCAGGTTCAGCTATGGCTACACCTTC. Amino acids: CASSPPRFSYGYTF. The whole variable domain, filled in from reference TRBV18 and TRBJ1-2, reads NAGVMQNPRHLVRRRGQEARLRCSPMKGHSHVYWYRQLPEEGLKFMVYLQKENIIDESGMPKERFSAEFPKEGPSILRIQQVVRGDSAAYFCASSPPRFSYGYTFGSGTRLTVV.

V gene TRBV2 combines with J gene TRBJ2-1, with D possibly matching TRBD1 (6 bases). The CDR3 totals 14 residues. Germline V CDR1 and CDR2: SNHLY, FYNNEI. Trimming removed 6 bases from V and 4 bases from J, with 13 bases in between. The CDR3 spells CASRPGTNYNEQFF. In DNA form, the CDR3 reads TGTGCCAGCAGGCCCGGGACAAATTACAATGAGCAGTTCTTC.

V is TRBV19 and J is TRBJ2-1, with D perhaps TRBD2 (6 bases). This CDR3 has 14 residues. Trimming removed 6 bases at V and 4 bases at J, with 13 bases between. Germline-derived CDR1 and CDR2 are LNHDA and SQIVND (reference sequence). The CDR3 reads CASRGGRSYNEQFF. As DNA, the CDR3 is TGTGCCAGTAGGGGAGGCCGTTCATACAATGAGCAGTTCTTC. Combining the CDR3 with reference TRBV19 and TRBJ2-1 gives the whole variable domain DGGITQSPKYLFRKEGQNVTLSCEQNLNHDAMYWYRQDPGQGLRLIYYSQIVNDFQKGDIAEGYSVSREKKESFPLTVTSAQKNPTAFYLCASRGGRSYNEQFFGPGTRLTVL.

The CDR3 reads CASSTARGRDTQYF. The DNA of the CDR3 is TGTGCCAGCAGCACCGCCCGGGGAAGAGATACGCAGTATTTT. The genes are TRBV9 and TRBJ2-3, with D possibly matching TRBD2 (5 bases). This CDR3 is 14 amino acids long. V was pared by 4 bases and J by 5 bases, with 14 bases between. CDR1 is SGDLS and CDR2 is YYNGEE in the germline V gene.

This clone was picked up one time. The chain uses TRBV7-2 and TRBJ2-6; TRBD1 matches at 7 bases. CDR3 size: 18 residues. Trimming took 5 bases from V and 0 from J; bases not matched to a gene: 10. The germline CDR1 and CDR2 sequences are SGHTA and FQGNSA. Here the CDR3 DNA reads TGTGCCAGCAGCGCAGGGACAGACCCATTCTCTGGGGCCAACGTCCTGACTTTC. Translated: CASSAGTDPFSGANVLTF.